This passage covers 20 T cell receptor beta chains from one sample sequenced in a study of cytomegalovirus exposure and HLA in healthy donors. It was with 60 Vbeta and 13 Jbeta primers that the PCR ran. TCRdb keeps only in-frame clones here, not all; method: immunoSEQ multiplex PCR. This repertoire comprises approximately 37,000 clones; its ten largest clones make up about 8.9%. The sample comprised PBMCs. The receptors were gathered from a man in his forties or fifties in good health and CMV-seropositive.

The chain couples TRBV6-5 to TRBJ2-7, with 7 bases fitting TRBD2. CDR1 and CDR2 (germline): MNHEY, SVGAGI. The CDR3 has 15 residues. V was pared by 2 bases and J by 2 bases, with 6 bases of the junction left unmatched. The DNA of the CDR3 is TGTGCCAGCAGTTACCCCTCGAGCGGGACCTACGAGCAGTACTTC. Translated: CASSYPSSGTYEQYF.

The rearrangement uses TRBV6-1 and TRBJ2-7; D remains ambiguous. This CDR3 contains 14 residues. Germline CDR1 and CDR2: MNHNS and SASEGT. The V end lost 4 bases, the J end lost 3 bases, and 13 bases lay between the germline ends. The CDR3 sequence: CASSASLTSYEQYF. CDR3 coding DNA: TGTGCCAGCAGTGCTTCCCTTACCAGCTACGAGCAGTACTTC.

The chain employs TRBV19 and TRBJ1-1; 9 bases fit TRBD1. CDR3 length: 16 residues. The junction had 5 bases not matched to a gene; V was cut back by 3 bases and J by 0 bases. Per the germline V gene, CDR1 is LNHDA and CDR2 is SQIVND (reference sequence). The CDR3 region is CASSMAGQGMNTEAFF. In DNA, the CDR3 is TGTGCCAGTAGTATGGCCGGACAGGGGATGAACACTGAAGCTTTCTTT.

The gene calls are TRBV7-9 and TRBJ2-1; 10 nucleotides align to TRBD2. V lost 4 bases, J lost 5 bases, and 2 bases stayed unmatched. This CDR3 spans 14 amino acids. Germline values: CDR1 SEHNR, CDR2 FQNEAQ (reference sequence). CDR3 bases: TGTGCCAGCAGCTCAACTAGCGGGGACAATGAGCAGTTCTTC. This codes for CASSSTSGDNEQFF.

The gene calls are TRBV10-3 and TRBJ1-2, with D perhaps matching TRBD1 (5 bases). CDR3 length: 15 amino acids. V lost 6 bases to trimming and J lost 4 bases, with 18 bases between them. Germline loops: CDR1 ENHRY, CDR2 SYGVKD. Here the CDR3 reads CAISPEGGDGYGYTF. The CDR3 DNA reads as TGTGCCATCAGCCCGGAGGGTGGGGACGGCTATGGCTACACCTTC.

The chain employs TRBV5-6 and TRBJ1-2, with D unclear. This CDR3 spans 15 amino acids. Trimming removed 0 bases at V and 5 bases at J, with 14 bases between. Germline V gene data show CDR1 as SGHDT and CDR2 as YYEEEE. The CDR3 loop is CASSLGQAGGYGYTF. CDR3 in DNA: TGTGCCAGCAGCTTGGGGCAGGCTGGAGGTTATGGCTACACCTTC.

This chain uses TRBV5-1 with TRBJ1-1, with D unresolved. The CDR3 consists of 15 residues. Deletions cut 3 bases from V and 3 bases from J, with 15 bases between. Germline CDR1 SGHRS, CDR2 YFSETQ. The CDR3 loop is CASSSGPSSDTEAFF. CDR3 DNA: TGCGCCAGCAGCTCTGGGCCCTCCTCGGACACTGAAGCTTTCTTT.

The CDR3 sequence is CASSSWDKPLQYF. The CDR3 DNA reads TGTGCCAGCAGCAGCTGGGACAAACCCCTCCAGTACTTC. J is TRBJ2-7 and V is TRBV7-9; tentative D call: TRBD1 (6 bases). Trimming shortened V by 5 bases and J by 10 bases, and 18 bases separated the two germline ends. CDR3 length equals 13 residues. The germline gives CDR1 SEHNR, CDR2 FQNEAQ (reference sequence). The full variable domain, with the rest looked up from reference TRBV7-9 and TRBJ2-7, is DTGVSQNPRHKITKRGQNVTFRCDPISEHNRLYWYRQTLGQGPEFLTYFQNEAQLEKSRLLSDRFSAERPKGSFSTLEIQRTEQGDSAMYLCASSSWDKPLQYFGPGTRLTVT.

The chain links TRBV4-1 to TRBJ1-5; 7 bases align to TRBD1. The CDR3 runs to 19 residues. V lost 0 bases and J lost 1; bases outside the gene matches: 12. Germline V gives CDR1 MGHRA, CDR2 YSYEKL. CDR3 amino acids: CASSQDKGRGRGSNQPQHF. The CDR3 bases are TGCGCCAGCAGCCAAGATAAAGGGCGGGGCAGGGGGAGCAATCAGCCCCAGCATTTT.

J is TRBJ1-2 and V is TRBV11-2, with 7 bases that match TRBD1. Germline assignment: CDR1 SGHAT and CDR2 FQNNGV. The CDR3 runs 14 residues. J was trimmed by 2 bases and V by 4 bases; bases with no gene match: 4. CDR3 bases: TGTGCCAGCAGCTCCAGGGGGAGAAACTATGGCTACACCTTC. This translates into CASSSRGRNYGYTF.

The V gene is TRBV21-1, the J gene TRBJ2-5; TRBD2, the table's D call, lacks a check against the DNA. TRBV21-1 is a pseudogene segment. CDR3 length: 17 residues. The CDR3 sequence: CASSNPITGGGAETQYF. Written as DNA, the CDR3 is TGTGCCAGCAGCAATCCCATAACGGGAGGGGGGGCGGAGACCCAGTACTTC.

This chain connects TRBV13 to TRBJ2-5, with a weak D call TRBD1 (5 bases). The DNA end favors TRBJ2-7, so the J call may be wrong. Germline V gene lookup returns CDR1 PRHDT and CDR2 FYEKMQ (reference sequence). The CDR3 runs 15 residues. CDR3 residues: CASSLKFRGRIEQYF. For the CDR3, the DNA is TGTGCCAGCAGCTTAAAATTTAGGGGCCGGATCGAGCAGTACTTC.

V usage is TRBV9 and J usage is TRBJ2-5, with TRBD2 identical over 8 bases. V dropped 2 bases and J dropped 2; count of bases not matched to a gene: 5. Germline V gene lookup returns CDR1 SGDLS and CDR2 YYNGEE. The CDR3 runs to 15 residues. DNA of the CDR3: TGTGCCAGCAGCGTTGTAGCGGGGACTCAAGAGACCCAGTACTTC. This gives the protein CASSVVAGTQETQYF.

This chain uses TRBV19 with TRBJ2-1, with 10 positions matching TRBD2. The CDR3 loop spans 16 amino acids. Unmatched junction bases numbered 6, after V lost 7 bases and J lost 0 bases. The germline V gene encodes CDR1 LNHDA and CDR2 SQIVND (reference sequence). CDR3 in DNA: TGTGCCAGTAAGAGGACTAGCGGAGACTCCTACAATGAGCAGTTCTTC. Translating it yields CASKRTSGDSYNEQFF.

The chain combines TRBV6-6 with TRBJ1-2; possible D gene TRBD1, 5 bases. Trimming removed 6 bases at V and 5 bases at J, with 19 bases between. The CDR3 sequence is 15 residues long. The germline gives CDR1 MNHNY, CDR2 SVGAGI (reference sequence). CDR3: CASRSGLEGNYGYTF. In nucleotides, the CDR3 is TGTGCCAGCAGATCAGGCCTGGAGGGGAATTATGGCTACACCTTC.

The chain combines TRBV9 with TRBJ2-3; D gene ambiguous. Germline values: CDR1 SGDLS, CDR2 YYNGEE. The ends were cut back, 3 bases at V and 5 bases at J, with 13 bases in the middle. CDR3 length equals 14 residues. The chain's CDR3 is CASSGRLLGDTQYF. The CDR3 coding sequence is TGTGCCAGCAGCGGGAGACTTTTGGGAGATACGCAGTATTTT.

V gene TRBV18 combines with J gene TRBJ1-2; D uncertain. Trimming stripped 0 bases from V and 1 base from J, with 6 bases between. The CDR3 has 14 amino acids. CDR1 is KGHSH, CDR2 LQKENI, per germline. The CDR3 DNA reads TGTGCCAGCTCACCACCGGGCAGTAACTATGGCTACACCTTC. Protein sequence: CASSPPGSNYGYTF.

The rearrangement links TRBV7-3 to TRBJ1-1, with 7 nucleotides matching TRBD1. The V and J ends lost 4 bases and 1 base, in that order; junction bases with no gene match: 3. CDR1 and CDR2 (germline): SGHTA, FQGTGA. This CDR3 has 14 amino acids. Here the CDR3 DNA reads TGTGCCAGCAGCTCGGGACAGACGAACACTGAAGCTTTCTTT. Its protein is CASSSGQTNTEAFF.

The V gene is TRBV4-1, the J gene TRBJ2-2; TRBD2 is a possible D gene (6 bases). V dropped 3 bases and J dropped 7 bases, with 18 bases sitting between them. The germline CDR1 and CDR2 sequences are MGHRA and YSYEKL. The CDR3 length is 16 residues. As DNA, the CDR3 is TGCGCCAGCAGCCACAGTACGGCGGAGGGCCACGGGGAGCTGTTTTTT. Its protein is CASSHSTAEGHGELFF.

This chain connects TRBV19 to TRBJ2-7; no clear D gene. Per the germline V gene, CDR1 is LNHDA and CDR2 is SQIVND (reference sequence). This CDR3 region has 14 residues. Trimming stripped 5 bases from V and 2 bases from J, with 13 bases between. Here the CDR3 DNA reads TGTGCCAGTAGTGCACGACTTTCCCCCTACGAGCAGTACTTC. Its protein is CASSARLSPYEQYF.